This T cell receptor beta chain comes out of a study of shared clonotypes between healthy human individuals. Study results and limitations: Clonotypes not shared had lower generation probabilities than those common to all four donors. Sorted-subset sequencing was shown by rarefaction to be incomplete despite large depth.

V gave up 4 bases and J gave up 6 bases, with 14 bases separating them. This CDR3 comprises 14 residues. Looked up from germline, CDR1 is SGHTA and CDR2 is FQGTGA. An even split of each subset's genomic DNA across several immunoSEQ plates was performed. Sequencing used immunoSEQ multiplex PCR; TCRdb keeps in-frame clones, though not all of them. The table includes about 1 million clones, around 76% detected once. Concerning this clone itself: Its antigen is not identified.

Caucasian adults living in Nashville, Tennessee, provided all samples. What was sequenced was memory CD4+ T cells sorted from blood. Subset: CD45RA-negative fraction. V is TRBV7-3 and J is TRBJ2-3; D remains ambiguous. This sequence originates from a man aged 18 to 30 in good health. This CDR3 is CASSSRTQADTQYF. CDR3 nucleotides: TGTGCCAGCAGCTCCCGGACCCAGGCGGATACGCAGTATTTT.